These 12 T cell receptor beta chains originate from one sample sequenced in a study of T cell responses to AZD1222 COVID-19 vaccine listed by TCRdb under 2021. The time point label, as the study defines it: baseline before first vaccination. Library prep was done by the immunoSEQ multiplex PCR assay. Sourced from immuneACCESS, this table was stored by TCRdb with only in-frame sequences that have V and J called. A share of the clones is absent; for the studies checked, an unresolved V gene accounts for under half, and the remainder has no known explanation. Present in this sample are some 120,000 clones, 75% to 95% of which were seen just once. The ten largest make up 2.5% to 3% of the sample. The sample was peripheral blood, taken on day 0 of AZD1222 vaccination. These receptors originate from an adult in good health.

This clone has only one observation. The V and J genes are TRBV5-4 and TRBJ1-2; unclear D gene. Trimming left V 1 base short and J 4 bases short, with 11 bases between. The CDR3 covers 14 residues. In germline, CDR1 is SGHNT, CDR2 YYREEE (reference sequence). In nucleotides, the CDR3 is TGTGCCAGCAGCTTGATGGTTACTGGCTATGGCTACACCTTC. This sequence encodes CASSLMVTGYGYTF.

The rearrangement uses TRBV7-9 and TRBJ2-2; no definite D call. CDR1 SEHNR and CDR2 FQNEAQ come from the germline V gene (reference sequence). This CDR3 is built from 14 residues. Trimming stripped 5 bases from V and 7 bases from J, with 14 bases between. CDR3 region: CASSAMFPNGELFF. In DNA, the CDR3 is TGTGCCAGCAGCGCCATGTTTCCTAACGGGGAGCTGTTTTTT.

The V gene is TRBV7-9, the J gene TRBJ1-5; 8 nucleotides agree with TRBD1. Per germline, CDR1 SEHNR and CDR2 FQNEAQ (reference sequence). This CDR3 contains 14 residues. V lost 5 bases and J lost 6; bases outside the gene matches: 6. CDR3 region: CASSATGGGQPQHF. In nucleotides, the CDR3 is TGTGCCAGCAGCGCAACAGGGGGAGGTCAGCCCCAGCATTTT.

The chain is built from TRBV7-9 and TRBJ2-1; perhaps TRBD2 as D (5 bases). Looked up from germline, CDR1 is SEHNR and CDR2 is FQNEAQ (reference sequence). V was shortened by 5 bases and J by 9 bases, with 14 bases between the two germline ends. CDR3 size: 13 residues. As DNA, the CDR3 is TGTGCCAGCAGCGCCCCCGAGGGCATTGAGCAGTTCTTC. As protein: CASSAPEGIEQFF.

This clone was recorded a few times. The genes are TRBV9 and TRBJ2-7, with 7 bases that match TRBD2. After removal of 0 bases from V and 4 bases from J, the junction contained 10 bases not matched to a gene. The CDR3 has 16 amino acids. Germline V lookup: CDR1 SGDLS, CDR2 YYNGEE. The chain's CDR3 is CASSVAAGVSFYEQYF. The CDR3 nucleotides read TGTGCCAGCAGCGTAGCGGCGGGGGTCTCATTTTACGAGCAGTACTTC.

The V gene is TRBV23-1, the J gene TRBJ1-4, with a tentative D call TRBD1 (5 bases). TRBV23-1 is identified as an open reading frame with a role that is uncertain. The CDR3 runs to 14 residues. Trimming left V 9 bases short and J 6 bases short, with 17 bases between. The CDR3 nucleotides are TGCGCCAGGGGCAGGGCCGATATGGATGAAAAACTGTTTTTT. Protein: CARGRADMDEKLFF.

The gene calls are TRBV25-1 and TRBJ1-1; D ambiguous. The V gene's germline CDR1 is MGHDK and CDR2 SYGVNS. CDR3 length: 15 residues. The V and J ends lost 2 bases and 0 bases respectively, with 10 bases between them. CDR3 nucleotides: TGTGCCAGCAGTGAACCACATGGCCTGAACACTGAAGCTTTCTTT. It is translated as CASSEPHGLNTEAFF. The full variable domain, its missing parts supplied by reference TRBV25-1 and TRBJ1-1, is EADIYQTPRYLVIGTGKKITLECSQTMGHDKMYWYQQDPGMELHLIHYSYGVNSTEKGDLSSESTVSRIRTEHFPLTLESARPSHTSQYLCASSEPHGLNTEAFFGQGTRLTVV.

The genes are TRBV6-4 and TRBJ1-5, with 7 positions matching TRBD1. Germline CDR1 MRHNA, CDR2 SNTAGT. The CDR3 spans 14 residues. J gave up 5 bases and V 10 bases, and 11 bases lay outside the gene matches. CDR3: CATPSGGTYQPQHF. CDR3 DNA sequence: TGTGCCACTCCCTCAGGGGGGACCTATCAGCCCCAGCATTTT.

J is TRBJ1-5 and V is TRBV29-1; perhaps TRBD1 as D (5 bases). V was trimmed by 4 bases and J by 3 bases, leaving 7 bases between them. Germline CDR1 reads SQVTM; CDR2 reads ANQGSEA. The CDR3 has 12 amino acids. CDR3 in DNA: TGCAGCGTTGGGGACGACAATCAGCCCCAGCATTTT. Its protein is CSVGDDNQPQHF.

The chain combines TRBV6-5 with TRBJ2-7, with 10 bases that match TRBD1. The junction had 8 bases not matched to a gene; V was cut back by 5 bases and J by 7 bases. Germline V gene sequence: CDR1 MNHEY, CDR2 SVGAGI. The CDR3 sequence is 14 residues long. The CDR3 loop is CASSPYDRGQEQYF. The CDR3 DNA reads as TGTGCCAGCAGTCCCTACGACAGGGGGCAAGAGCAGTACTTC.

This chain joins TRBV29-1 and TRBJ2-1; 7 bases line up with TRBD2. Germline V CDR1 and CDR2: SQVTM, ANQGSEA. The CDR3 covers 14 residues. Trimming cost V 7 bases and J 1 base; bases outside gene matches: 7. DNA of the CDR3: TGCAGCGCCACACTAGCGAGATCCTACAATGAGCAGTTCTTC. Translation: CSATLARSYNEQFF.

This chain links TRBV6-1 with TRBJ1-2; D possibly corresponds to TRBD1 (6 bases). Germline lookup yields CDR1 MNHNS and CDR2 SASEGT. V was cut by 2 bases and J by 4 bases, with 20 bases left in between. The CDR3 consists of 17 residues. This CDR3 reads CASSESSGAGGLYGYTF. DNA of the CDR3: TGTGCCAGCAGTGAATCATCTGGCGCGGGGGGCCTCTATGGCTACACCTTC.